Described below is a single TCR beta chain sequence and its context. Its antigen is not known. This sample is drawn from a study of cytomegalovirus exposure and HLA in healthy donors. Findings of the study overall: Researchers reported in a later analysis that a missense DCLRE1C variant was tied to TCR beta V- and J-gene trimming. The majority of TCR sequences were rare, yet some public TCRs appeared in many donors.

The PCR ran on 60 Vbeta and 13 Jbeta primers. Generated by immunoSEQ multiplex PCR, the TCRdb table keeps only in-frame clones and is missing some. The sample carries 65,000 to 95,000 clones, roughly 80% recorded once. This clonotype originated in a man between 45 and 60 years old in good health and CMV-seronegative. The sequenced sample consisted of PBMCs.

CDR3 protein: CASSPRSGGAPEAFF. In nucleotides, the CDR3 is TGTGCCAGCAGCCCCCGATCAGGGGGTGCCCCCGAAGCTTTCTTT. The chain joins TRBV11-2 to TRBJ1-1; TRBD1 agrees at 7 bases. The CDR3 is 15 amino acids. CDR1 and CDR2 from the germline V gene are SGHAT and FQNNGV. The V segment lost 5 bases and the J segment 8 bases; nucleotides outside the gene matches: 14.